This T cell receptor (beta chain) was recorded in a study of T cells after yellow fever vaccination. Study details: With SMART-Seq v4 Ultra Low Input, the fractions containing low cell numbers were prepared.

Conversion of TCR transcripts into cDNA relied on 5'RACE template switching, which added a universal primer site and UMIs. TCRdb analysed the 5' RACE reads with MiXCR anew, one entry per CDR3 protein. The data show some 290,000 distinct CDR3 sequences, about 10% seen once. General study points: Some clonotypes were seen in both the CD4 and the CD8 compartments. These made up a small share and likely arose from convergent recombination. The booster saw the reappearance of most primary-vaccination clones (around 96% CD4, roughly 90% CD8).

Trimming shortened V by 2 bases and J by 5 bases, and 16 bases separated the two germline ends. The CDR3 is 15 residues long. Looked up from germline, CDR1 is LGHDT and CDR2 is YNNKEL (reference sequence). Comment on this clonotype: The antigen remains unidentified.

The V call is TRBV3-1, the J call TRBJ2-7, with D possibly matching TRBD2 (6 bases). This clonotype originated in a man younger than 30 who received the YFV17D yellow fever vaccine. The specimen comprised CD4+ T cells sorted from PBMCs, sampled 45 days after the yellow fever booster vaccination. The CDR3 reads CASSQSSQGGDEQYF. The CDR3, as DNA: TGTGCCAGCAGCCAATCCTCGCAGGGAGGCGACGAGCAGTACTTC.